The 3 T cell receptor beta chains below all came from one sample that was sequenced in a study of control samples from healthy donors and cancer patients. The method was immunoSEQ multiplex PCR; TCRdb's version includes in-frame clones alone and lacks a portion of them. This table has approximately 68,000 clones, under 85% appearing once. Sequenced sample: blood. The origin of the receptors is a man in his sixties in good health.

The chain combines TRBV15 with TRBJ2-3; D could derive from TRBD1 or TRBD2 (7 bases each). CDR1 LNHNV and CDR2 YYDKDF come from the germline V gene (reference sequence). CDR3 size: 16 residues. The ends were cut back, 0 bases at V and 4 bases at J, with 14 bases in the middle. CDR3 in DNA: TGTGCCACCAGCAGAGATCCAGGGGGAGGGCCAGATACGCAGTATTTT. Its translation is CATSRDPGGGPDTQYF.

The CDR3 loop reads CASSPPGRQTQYF. The DNA for the CDR3 is TGTGCCAGCAGTCCACCGGGACGTCAAACGCAGTATTTT. The chain combines TRBV6-5 with TRBJ2-3, with D perhaps matching TRBD1 or TRBD2 (5 bases each). The CDR3 loop spans 13 amino acids. The V end lost 5 bases, the J end lost 9 bases, and 15 bases lay between the germline ends. Germline V gene sequence: CDR1 MNHEY, CDR2 SVGAGI.

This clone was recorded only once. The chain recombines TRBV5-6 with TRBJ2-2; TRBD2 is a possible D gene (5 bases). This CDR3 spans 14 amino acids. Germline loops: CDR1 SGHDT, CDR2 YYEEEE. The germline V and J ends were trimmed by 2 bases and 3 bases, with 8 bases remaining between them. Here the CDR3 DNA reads TGTGCCAGCAGCTTAAGCGGATACACCGGGGAGCTGTTTTTT. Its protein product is CASSLSGYTGELFF.